Following are 14 T cell receptor beta chains from one sample sequenced in a study of cytotoxic CD8 clonotypes in ibrutinib-treated CLL. Sequencing used immunoSEQ multiplex PCR; TCRdb keeps in-frame clones, though not all of them. In the table there are 65,000 to 85,000 clones, around nine tenths of which are singletons. Sequenced material: PBMCs, taken after 12 months of ibrutinib treatment. The receptors were gathered from a human donor with chronic lymphocytic leukemia.

The chain recombines TRBV2 with TRBJ2-1; D is ambiguous. The CDR3 consists of 11 residues. Germline values: CDR1 SNHLY, CDR2 FYNNEI. The V gene lost 8 bases and the J gene lost 7 bases, with 9 bases spanning the gap. CDR3 nucleotides: TGTGCCAGCCGCGGTTATAATGAGCAGTTCTTC. Translated, it gives CASRGYNEQFF.

The chain is built from TRBV28 and TRBJ1-3, with 8 positions matching TRBD1. Trimming at V came to 6 bases and at J to 3 bases, leaving 7 bases not matched to a gene. The CDR3 contains 15 residues. The V gene's germline CDR1 is MDHEN and CDR2 SYDVKM. CDR3 DNA: TGTGCCAGCAGCCGGACCGGGACAGGTGGAAACACCATATATTTT. Its translation is CASSRTGTGGNTIYF. Supplemented by reference TRBV28 and TRBJ1-3, the full variable domain reads DVKVTQSSRYLVKRTGEKVFLECVQDMDHENMFWYRQDPGLGLRLIYFSYDVKMKEKGDIPEGYSVSREKKERFSLILESASTNQTSMYLCASSRTGTGGNTIYFGEGSWLTVV.

The chain joins TRBV15 to TRBJ2-5; D unclear. The CDR3 runs to 13 residues. The germline V and J ends were trimmed by 0 bases and 2 bases, with 4 bases remaining between them. The germline V gene has CDR1 LNHNV and CDR2 YYDKDF (reference sequence). This chain's CDR3 is CATSRDGQETQYF. DNA for the CDR3: TGTGCCACCAGCAGAGACGGTCAAGAGACCCAGTACTTC.

This clone has just one count. This rearrangement joins TRBV7-2 to TRBJ2-1; 9 positions match TRBD2. CDR3 size: 16 residues. Germline CDR1 SGHTA, CDR2 FQGNSA. V gave up 9 bases and J gave up 8 bases; unmatched junction bases: 17. Here the CDR3 DNA reads TGTGCCAGTGATAACAAGGCGGGAGGGCCTAGGGATGAGCAGTTCTTC. Protein sequence: CASDNKAGGPRDEQFF.

The J gene is TRBJ2-2, the V gene TRBV5-1, with 9 bases lining up with TRBD2. V lost 1 base to trimming and J lost 5 bases; unmatched junction nucleotides: 6. The CDR3 loop spans 16 amino acids. Per germline, CDR1 SGHRS and CDR2 YFSETQ. The CDR3 bases are TGCGCCAGCAGCTTGCATTCGCGGGAGGGAACCGGGGAGCTGTTTTTT. Amino acids: CASSLHSREGTGELFF.

This chain connects TRBV28 to TRBJ2-7, with D perhaps matching TRBD2 (5 bases). V was trimmed by 1 base and J by 6 bases, leaving 19 bases between them. This CDR3 comprises 16 residues. From germline, CDR1 is MDHEN and CDR2 SYDVKM. CDR3: CASSLYWVGGGGEQYF. The CDR3 DNA is TGTGCCAGCAGTTTATATTGGGTCGGAGGTGGTGGCGAGCAGTACTTC.

This clone has a handful of counts. The rearrangement uses TRBV28 and TRBJ2-3; TRBD2 might be the D (6 bases). V lost 3 bases to trimming and J lost 2 bases, with 15 bases between them. Per the germline V gene, CDR1 is MDHEN and CDR2 is SYDVKM. This CDR3 is 16 amino acids long. Written as DNA, the CDR3 is TGTGCCAGCAGTTTTGTCGGGAGAACGGTCACAGATACGCAGTATTTT. Translating it yields CASSFVGRTVTDTQYF. Full variable domain (remainder filled in from reference TRBV28 and TRBJ2-3): DVKVTQSSRYLVKRTGEKVFLECVQDMDHENMFWYRQDPGLGLRLIYFSYDVKMKEKGDIPEGYSVSREKKERFSLILESASTNQTSMYLCASSFVGRTVTDTQYFGPGTRLTVL.

The chain links TRBV11-2 to TRBJ2-7; 8 bases agree with TRBD1. The V and J ends lost 6 bases and 5 bases, in that order; junction bases with no gene match: 3. Germline V lookup: CDR1 SGHAT, CDR2 FQNNGV. The CDR3 contains 12 residues. CDR3 in amino acids: CASSPDRDEQYF. The CDR3 coding sequence is TGTGCCAGCAGTCCGGACAGGGACGAGCAGTACTTC.

CDR3 bases: TGCGCCAGCAGCCAAACGGGACTAGCGACCTCCTACAATGAGCAGTTCTTC. This codes for CASSQTGLATSYNEQFF. The V and J genes are TRBV4-1 and TRBJ2-1; 10 bases are shared with TRBD2. Germline CDR1 MGHRA, CDR2 YSYEKL. The ends lost 2 bases at V and 0 bases at J; junction bases unmatched: 4. The CDR3 runs 17 residues.

This clone was seen only once. The chain couples TRBV5-1 to TRBJ2-2; 16 positions agree with TRBD2. Germline assignment: CDR1 SGHRS and CDR2 YFSETQ. The CDR3 is 19 residues long. The V and J ends lost 0 bases and 4 bases, in that order; junction bases with no gene match: 6. The CDR3 loop reads CASSLEGTSGRASTGELFF. The CDR3 bases are TGCGCCAGCAGCTTGGAGGGGACTAGCGGGAGGGCCAGCACCGGGGAGCTGTTTTTT. Using reference TRBV5-1 and TRBJ2-2 for the parts outside the CDR3, the full variable domain is KAGVTQTPRYLIKTRGQQVTLSCSPISGHRSVSWYQQTPGQGLQFLFEYFSETQRNKGNFPGRFSGRQFSNSRSEMNVSTLELGDSALYLCASSLEGTSGRASTGELFFGEGSRLTVL.

This clone is a singleton in its sample. The chain is built from TRBV5-6 and TRBJ2-2; 7 nucleotides match TRBD1. Germline assignment: CDR1 SGHDT and CDR2 YYEEEE. The CDR3 runs 16 residues. V shed 0 bases, J shed 5 bases, and the junction held 7 bases outside the gene matches. The CDR3 loop reads CASSLGYRGSTGELFF. DNA for the CDR3: TGTGCCAGCAGCTTGGGGTACAGGGGTTCAACCGGGGAGCTGTTTTTT.

V is TRBV7-8 and J is TRBJ1-5; D call uncertain. From germline, CDR1 is SGHVS and CDR2 FQNEAQ. The CDR3 extends over 13 amino acids. Trimming took 0 bases from V and 5 from J, leaving 5 bases between them. CDR3 nucleotide sequence: TGTGCCAGCAGCTTAGCGGATTATCAGCCCCAGCATTTT. Protein: CASSLADYQPQHF.

The rearrangement links TRBV7-2 to TRBJ2-3, with D unresolved. Germline CDR1 reads SGHTA; CDR2 reads FQGNSA. The V and J ends lost 3 bases and 0 bases respectively, with 10 bases between them. The CDR3 spans 15 residues. CDR3 nucleotides: TGTGCCAGCAGCTTGGACGGAACTAGCACAGATACGCAGTATTTT. Its translation is CASSLDGTSTDTQYF.

The chain couples TRBV28 to TRBJ1-4, with D uncertain. Deletions cut 5 bases from V and 8 bases from J, with 21 bases between. The CDR3 totals 16 residues. Germline CDR1 reads MDHEN; CDR2 reads SYDVKM. CDR3 in amino acids: CASSVNSVRRREKLFF. CDR3 nucleotides: TGTGCCAGCAGTGTTAACTCAGTGCGAAGGAGAGAAAAACTGTTTTTT. Full variable domain (missing parts from reference TRBV28 and TRBJ1-4): DVKVTQSSRYLVKRTGEKVFLECVQDMDHENMFWYRQDPGLGLRLIYFSYDVKMKEKGDIPEGYSVSREKKERFSLILESASTNQTSMYLCASSVNSVRRREKLFFGSGTQLSVL.